The rows below give T cell receptor beta chains drawn from one sample of a study of regulatory T cells in long-lasting Graves disease. TCRdb re-derived calls from the multiplex PCR reads in MiXCR, one entry per CDR3 protein. The data show some 460,000 distinct CDR3 sequences, around 15% seen once. The sample was also linked to a second study, of T cells in Graves' hyperthyroidism and ophthalmopathy.

The input for sequencing was peripheral blood mononuclear cells (PBMCs), taken at new diagnosis, from a patient treated with antithyroid drugs. These receptors were obtained from a man between 35 and 55 years old with Graves disease. The conserved cysteine and the conserved F or W are not part of the CDR3 here. Fields, in order: V gene, J gene, CDR3 protein.

TRBV7-3	TRBJ2-1	ASSQRPGGENEQF
TRBV6-1	TRBJ2-7	ASSRQGPSGSYEQY
TRBV12-3/TRBV12-4	TRBJ2-7	ASSLEEYYEQY
TRBV27	TRBJ2-1	ASSLYGPYNEQF
TRBV5-1	TRBJ1-4	ASSYTGGHGEKLF
TRBV6-9	TRBJ2-2	ASSYSGGKNTGELF
TRBV9	TRBJ2-1	ASSPDRASYNEQF
TRBV3-1	TRBJ2-1	ASSQAPDPTYNEQF
TRBV15	TRBJ2-7	AHRRSNHYEQY
TRBV28	TRBJ2-6	ASSLIPSLSGANVLT
TRBV25-1	TRBJ1-1	ASSVDRVATEAF
TRBV3-1	TRBJ2-1	ASSQTGDEQF
TRBV6-1	TRBJ2-3	ASRTVSTDTQY
TRBV27	TRBJ1-2	ASSPAGAVYGYT
TRBV4-2	TRBJ2-4	ASSQFGETIQNIQY
TRBV7-9	TRBJ2-7	ASSVAGEGSSYEQY
TRBV7-2	TRBJ1-1	ASSRRRSNTEAF
TRBV24-1	TRBJ2-7	ATSAPDGRLY
TRBV3-1	TRBJ2-1	ASSELAGEAIEQF
TRBV7-2	TRBJ2-7	ASSQTRAEQY
TRBV7-9	TRBJ2-7	ASSFSQGPYEQY
TRBV3-1	TRBJ2-4	ASSQGTSASGAKNIQY
TRBV2	TRBJ2-7	ASSEPEATLTYEQY
TRBV7-8	TRBJ2-3	ASSLVQGLLGTDTQY
TRBV20-1	TRBJ2-7	SATGLRTSYEQY